These T cell receptor beta chains were read from a single sample in a study of blood T cells in healthy people across ages. TCRdb re-called the 5' RACE reads through MiXCR, storing one row per CDR3 protein. The table shows about 900,000 distinct CDR3 sequences, with around 49% occurring only once. Sequenced material: blood. The origin of the receptors is a man aged 25 to 45 in good health. The CDR3 runs from the conserved cysteine through the conserved F or W. The order of the fields is V gene, D gene, J gene, clone size, CDR3 DNA, CDR3 protein. D genes are given only for firm matches. Size tells how often a clone was seen (once, few, many) or the class of an expanded clone, and some rows leave it out.

>TRBV7-9|TRBD2|TRBJ2-3|NA
TGTGCCAGCAGCGGATTAGCGGGGGGCGCAGATACGCAGTATTTT
CASSGLAGGADTQYF
>TRBV12-3/TRBV12-4|TRBD2|TRBJ2-1|few
TGTGCCAGCAGAACTAGCGGGGGGCTCAATGAGCAGTTCTTC
CASRTSGGLNEQFF
>TRBV5-6|NA|TRBJ2-3|NA
TGTGCCAGCAGCTTGGTGGACGCCCCCACAGATACGCAGTATTTT
CASSLVDAPTDTQYF
>TRBV4-1|NA|TRBJ2-7|many
TGCGCCAGCAGCCAAGAGGAGAATCTCTCCTACGAGCAGTACTTC
CASSQEENLSYEQYF
>TRBV5-1|NA|TRBJ2-7|few
TGCGCCAGCAGCTTGGGGGAGAGTATCAACGAGCAGTACTTC
CASSLGESINEQYF
>TRBV5-1|NA|TRBJ2-1|few
TGCGCCAGCAACTCTAACAATGAGCAGTTCTTC
CASNSNNEQFF
>TRBV4-3|NA|TRBJ2-1|NA
TGCGCCAGCAGCCATGGAGCTCTAGCAAGCCATGAGCAGTTCTTC
CASSHGALASHEQFF
>TRBV20-1|NA|TRBJ2-5|NA
TGCAGTGCTGGGGTTCGGGGGCCAAACTCCCAAGAGACCCAGTACTTC
CSAGVRGPNSQETQYF
>TRBV27|NA|TRBJ2-2|NA
TGTGCCAGCAGTTTCCGGGTGGTAGGGCAGTACACCGGGGAGCTGTTTTTT
CASSFRVVGQYTGELFF
>TRBV2|NA|TRBJ2-5|NA
TGTGCCAGCAGTGACGGCAGGGGAGGCCCTACGACATACCAAGAGACCCAGTACTTC
CASSDGRGGPTTYQETQYF
>TRBV2|TRBD1|TRBJ1-2|NA
TGTGCCAGCAGTAGGGGGACAGGGGTCTATGGCTACACCTTC
CASSRGTGVYGYTF
>TRBV6-6|NA|TRBJ1-2|few
TGTGCCAGCAGTAACTCGGGGGGCCGTAACTATGGCTACACCTTC
CASSNSGGRNYGYTF
>TRBV7-8|NA|TRBJ2-7|NA
TGTGCCAGCAGCTTCTCCGGGACTTCCGGCTACGAGCAGTACTTC
CASSFSGTSGYEQYF
>TRBV29-1|TRBD1|TRBJ2-7|NA
TGCAGCGTTGAGACAGGGGGCAAGGGGTACGAGCAGTACTTC
CSVETGGKGYEQYF
>TRBV3-1|NA|TRBJ2-7|NA
TGTGCCAGCAGCCAAGGTGACAGGTCCTACGAGCAGTACTTC
CASSQGDRSYEQYF
>TRBV10-2|NA|TRBJ1-2|once
TGCGCCAGCAGTGAAGTCAGAAACTATGGCTACACCTTC
CASSEVRNYGYTF
>TRBV7-2|NA|TRBJ1-4|few
TGTGCCAGCAGCCCAGGGCCCGCAACTAATGAAAAACTGTTTTTT
CASSPGPATNEKLFF
>TRBV10-2|NA|TRBJ2-7|few
TGCGCCAGCAGTGAACACCAGGGGCCCTACAATGAGCAGTACTTC
CASSEHQGPYNEQYF
>TRBV12-3/TRBV12-4|NA|TRBJ1-1|NA
TGTGCCAGCAGTTTCGGATCTAAACACACTGAAGCTTTCTTT
CASSFGSKHTEAFF
>TRBV6-6|NA|TRBJ1-5|NA
TGTGCCAGCAGTAGAACGACAGGTAGCAATCAGCCCCAGCATTTT
CASSRTTGSNQPQHF
>TRBV20-1|TRBD1|TRBJ2-7|few
TGCAGTGCTTACCCGGGACAGGGGATAAACGAGCAGTACTTC
CSAYPGQGINEQYF
>TRBV7-8|NA|TRBJ2-7|NA
TGTGCCAGCAGCCCCTGGGGGAACTACGAGCAGTACTTC
CASSPWGNYEQYF
>TRBV5-1|TRBD1|TRBJ2-5|NA
TGCGCCAGCAGCCTGGGAGGGACAGGGATCCCCCATGAGCAGTACTTC
CASSLGGTGIPHEQYF
>TRBV6-6|NA|TRBJ2-1|NA
TGTGCCAGCACCCCCCCCCGGCGTACCTACAATGAGCAGTTCTTC
CASTPPRRTYNEQFF
>TRBV10-3|TRBD1|TRBJ2-3|few
TGTGCCATCAGTGAGGGGACAGGGGGCGCGTATACGCAGTATTTT
CAISEGTGGAYTQYF
>TRBV20-1|TRBD1|TRBJ2-4|NA
TGCAGTGCTGGACACAGGGGGGACATTCAGTACTTC
CSAGHRGDIQYF
>TRBV6-5|TRBD2|TRBJ2-1|few
TGTGCCAGTAGTAGCGGGGGGGTCTTCTACAATGAGCAGTTCTTC
CASSSGGVFYNEQFF
>TRBV27|TRBD2|TRBJ2-3|NA
TGTGCCGGCAGTCCGCCGGGACTAGCCGCAGATACGCAGTATTTT
CAGSPPGLAADTQYF
>TRBV4-2|NA|TRBJ2-1|NA
TGTGCCAGCAGCCAAGATATCAAGCAGGGTAAATCCTACAATGAGCAGTTCTTC
CASSQDIKQGKSYNEQFF
>TRBV10-3|NA|TRBJ2-2|NA
TGTGCCATCAGTCCTCGACAGAACACCGGGGAGCTGTTTTTT
CAISPRQNTGELFF
>TRBV3-1|NA|TRBJ1-1|few
TGTGCCAGCAGCCAAGGGGGGGGTTTCACTGAAGCTTTCTTT
CASSQGGGFTEAFF
>TRBV13|NA|TRBJ2-6|few
TGTGCCAGCAGCAAGGGGCCTGGGGCCAACGTCCTGACTTTC
CASSKGPGANVLTF
>TRBV6-2/TRBV6-3|NA|TRBJ1-2|few
TGTGCCAGCCGTTCGGTTCTTTCGGACAGCACTCTCTATGGCTACACCTTC
CASRSVLSDSTLYGYTF